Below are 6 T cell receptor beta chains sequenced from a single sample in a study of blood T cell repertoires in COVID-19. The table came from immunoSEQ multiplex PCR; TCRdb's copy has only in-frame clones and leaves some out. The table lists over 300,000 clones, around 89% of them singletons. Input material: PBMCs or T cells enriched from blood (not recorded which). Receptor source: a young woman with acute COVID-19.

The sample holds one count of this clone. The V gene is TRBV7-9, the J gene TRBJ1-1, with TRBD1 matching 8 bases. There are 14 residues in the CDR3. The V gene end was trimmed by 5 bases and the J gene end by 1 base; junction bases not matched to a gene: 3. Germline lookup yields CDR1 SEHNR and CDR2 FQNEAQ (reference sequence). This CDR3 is CASSRDRGNTEAFF. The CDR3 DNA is TGTGCCAGCAGCCGAGACAGGGGGAACACTGAAGCTTTCTTT.

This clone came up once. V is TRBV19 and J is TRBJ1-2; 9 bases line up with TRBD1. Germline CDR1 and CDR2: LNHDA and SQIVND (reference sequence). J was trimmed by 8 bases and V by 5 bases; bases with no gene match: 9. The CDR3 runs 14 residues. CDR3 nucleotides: TGTGCCAGTAGTTCGGTACAGGGGGCGTGGGGCTACACCTTC. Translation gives CASSSVQGAWGYTF. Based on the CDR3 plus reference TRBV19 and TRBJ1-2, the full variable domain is DGGITQSPKYLFRKEGQNVTLSCEQNLNHDAMYWYRQDPGQGLRLIYYSQIVNDFQKGDIAEGYSVSREKKESFPLTVTSAQKNPTAFYLCASSSVQGAWGYTFGSGTRLTVV.

The CDR3 DNA is TGTGCCAGCAGCCAAACTACAGGGGCCAGGGCGGCTTTCTTT. Translation: CASSQTTGARAAFF. V is TRBV3-1 (or the pseudogene TRBV3-2) and J is TRBJ1-1, with TRBD1 identical over 7 bases. CDR1 and CDR2 (germline): LGHDT, YNNKEL (reference sequence). The junction had 11 bases not matched to a gene; V was cut back by 2 bases and J by 11 bases. The CDR3 length is 14 residues.

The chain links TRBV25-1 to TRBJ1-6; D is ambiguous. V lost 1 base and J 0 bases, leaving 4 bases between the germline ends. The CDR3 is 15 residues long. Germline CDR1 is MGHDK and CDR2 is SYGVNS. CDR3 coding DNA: TGTGCCAGCAGTGAATCTAACTCCTATAATTCACCCCTCCACTTT. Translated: CASSESNSYNSPLHF.

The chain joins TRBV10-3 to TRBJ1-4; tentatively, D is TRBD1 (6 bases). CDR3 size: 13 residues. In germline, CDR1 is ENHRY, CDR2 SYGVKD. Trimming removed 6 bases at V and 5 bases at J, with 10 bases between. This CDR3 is CAIRAGQNEKLFF. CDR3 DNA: TGTGCCATCAGGGCCGGACAGAATGAAAAACTGTTTTTT.

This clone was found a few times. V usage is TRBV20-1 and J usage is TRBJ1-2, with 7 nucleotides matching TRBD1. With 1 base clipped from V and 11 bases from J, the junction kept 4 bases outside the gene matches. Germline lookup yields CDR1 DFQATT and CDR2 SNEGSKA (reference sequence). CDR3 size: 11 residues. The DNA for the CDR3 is TGCAGTGCTAGAGTGGGGACAGTTTACACCTTC. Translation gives CSARVGTVYTF.